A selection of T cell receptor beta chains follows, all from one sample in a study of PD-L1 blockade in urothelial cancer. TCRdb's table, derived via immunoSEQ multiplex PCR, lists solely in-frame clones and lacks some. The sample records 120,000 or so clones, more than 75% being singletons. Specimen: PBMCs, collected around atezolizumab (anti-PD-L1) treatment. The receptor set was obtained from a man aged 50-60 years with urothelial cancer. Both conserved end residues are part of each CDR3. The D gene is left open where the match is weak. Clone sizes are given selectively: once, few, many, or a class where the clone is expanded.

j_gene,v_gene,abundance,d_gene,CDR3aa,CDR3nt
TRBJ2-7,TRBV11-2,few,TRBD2,CASSLRREGSGSYEQYF,TGTGCCAGCAGCTTAAGGCGGGAGGGCTCTGGCTCCTACGAGCAGTACTTC
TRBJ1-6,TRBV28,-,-,CASRPRGMGQSPLHF,TGTGCCAGCAGGCCGAGGGGGATGGGTCAAAGCCCCCTCCACTTT
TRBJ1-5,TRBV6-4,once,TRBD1,CATKTGAPANQPQHF,TGTGCCACCAAGACAGGGGCGCCAGCTAATCAGCCCCAGCATTTT
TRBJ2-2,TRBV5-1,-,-,CASSLYGQTTGELFF,TGCGCCAGCAGCTTGTACGGACAGACCACCGGGGAGCTGTTTTTT
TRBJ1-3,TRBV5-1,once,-,CASTISSGNTIYF,TGCGCCAGCACTATTAGCTCTGGAAACACCATATATTTT
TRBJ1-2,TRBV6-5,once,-,CASSYFLGGAYGYTF,TGTGCCAGCAGTTATTTTTTGGGAGGGGCCTATGGCTACACCTTC
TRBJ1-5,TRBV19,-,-,CASSIRGEQPQHF,TGTGCCAGTAGTATCCGGGGAGAACAGCCCCAGCATTTT
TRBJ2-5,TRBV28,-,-,CASSSRVGTRETQYF,TGTGCCAGCAGTTCCCGCGTGGGGACACGGGAGACCCAGTACTTC
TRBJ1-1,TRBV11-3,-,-,CASSLEANTEAFF,TGTGCCAGCAGCTTAGAGGCGAACACTGAAGCTTTCTTT
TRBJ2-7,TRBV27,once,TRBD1,CASSRQGAGEQYF,TGTGCCAGCAGTAGACAGGGGGCGGGGGAGCAGTACTTC
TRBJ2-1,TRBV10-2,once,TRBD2,CASSESRLALSPESSYNEQFF,TGCGCCAGCAGTGAGTCCCGACTAGCCCTATCCCCGGAGAGCTCCTACAATGAGCAGTTCTTC
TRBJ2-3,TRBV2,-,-,CASSEAGVNTDTQYF,TGTGCCAGCAGTGAAGCAGGGGTTAACACAGATACGCAGTATTTT
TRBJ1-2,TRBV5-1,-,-,CASSLEVRAGSNNYGYTF,TGCGCCAGCAGCTTGGAAGTCAGGGCAGGGTCTAACAATTATGGCTACACCTTC
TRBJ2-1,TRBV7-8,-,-,CASSQRDNYNEQFF,TGTGCCAGCAGCCAAAGGGACAACTACAATGAGCAGTTCTTC
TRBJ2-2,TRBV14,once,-,CASSLRQAEGPTGELFF,TGTGCCAGCAGCCTCAGACAGGCCGAGGGTCCCACCGGGGAGCTGTTTTTT
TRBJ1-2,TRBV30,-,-,CAWSRTGYRGYGYTF,TGTGCCTGGAGCCGCACAGGGTATCGGGGCTATGGCTACACCTTC
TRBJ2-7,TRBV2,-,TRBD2,CASNPGKRGESYEQYF,TGTGCCAGCAATCCGGGGAAGCGGGGCGAGTCCTACGAGCAGTACTTC
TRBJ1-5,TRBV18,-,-,CASSPAGSSDQPQHF,TGTGCCAGCTCACCGGCAGGCTCTTCAGATCAGCCCCAGCATTTT
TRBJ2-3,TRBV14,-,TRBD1,CASSRMTGVTQYF,TGTGCCAGCAGTCGAATGACAGGGGTGACGCAGTATTTT
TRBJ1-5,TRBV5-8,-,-,CASSFNSNQPQHF,TGTGCCAGCAGCTTTAATAGCAATCAGCCCCAGCATTTT
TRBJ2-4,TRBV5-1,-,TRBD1,CASSPRGQAGADKNIQYF,TGCGCCAGCAGCCCCAGGGGGCAGGCTGGAGCAGACAAAAACATTCAGTACTTC
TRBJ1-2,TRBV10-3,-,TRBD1,CAISNGQGAFDYGYTF,TGTGCCATCAGTAACGGACAGGGGGCTTTTGACTATGGCTACACCTTC
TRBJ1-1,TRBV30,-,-,CAWVTTGSVAEAFF,TGTGCCTGGGTTACAACAGGGTCGGTGGCTGAAGCTTTCTTT
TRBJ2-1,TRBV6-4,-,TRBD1,CASRQETGGGEQFF,TGTGCCAGCAGACAAGAGACAGGGGGCGGTGAGCAGTTCTTC
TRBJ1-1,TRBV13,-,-,CASSLITGAFF,TGTGCCAGCAGCTTAATCACCGGGGCTTTCTTT
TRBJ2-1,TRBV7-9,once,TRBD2,CASSRGSGTSGSNEQFF,TGTGCCAGCAGCAGGGGCTCCGGGACTAGCGGGAGTAATGAGCAGTTCTTC
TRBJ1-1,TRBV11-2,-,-,CASSWGRNTEAFF,TGTGCCAGCAGCTGGGGGCGGAACACTGAAGCTTTCTTT
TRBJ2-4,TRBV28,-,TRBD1,CASSSTTGGAAFTAKNIQYF,TGTGCCAGCAGCTCAACGACAGGGGGCGCTGCTTTTACGGCCAAAAACATTCAGTACTTC
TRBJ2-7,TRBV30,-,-,CAWSPLAAKDYEQYF,TGTGCCTGGAGTCCGTTGGCGGCAAAGGACTACGAGCAGTACTTC
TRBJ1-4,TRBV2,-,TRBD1,CASKTSGTVQKLFF,TGTGCCAGCAAAACGTCCGGGACAGTCCAAAAACTGTTTTTT
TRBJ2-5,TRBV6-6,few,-,CASRSQGAQYF,TGTGCCAGCAGATCCCAAGGGGCCCAGTACTTC
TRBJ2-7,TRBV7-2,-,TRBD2,CASSLRTSGPYEQYF,TGTGCCAGCAGCCTCAGGACTAGCGGGCCCTACGAGCAGTACTTC
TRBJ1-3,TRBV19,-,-,CASSILPTSSGNTIYF,TGTGCCAGTAGTATACTCCCGACATCCTCTGGAAACACCATATATTTT
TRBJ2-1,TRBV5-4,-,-,CASSLVGGVKYNEQFF,TGTGCCAGCAGCTTAGTGGGCGGGGTGAAGTACAATGAGCAGTTCTTC
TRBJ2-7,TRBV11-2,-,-,CASSSPHDRTAYEQYF,TGTGCCAGCAGCTCCCCCCACGACAGGACCGCCTACGAGCAGTACTTC
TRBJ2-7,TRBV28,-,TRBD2,CASSFGTTSARSYEQYF,TGTGCCAGCAGTTTTGGGACCACTAGCGCCCGTTCCTACGAGCAGTACTTC